These T cell receptor beta chains were read from a single sample in a study of regulatory T cells in long-lasting Graves disease. A single record per CDR3 protein comes from TCRdb applying MiXCR to the multiplex PCR reads. The table has a few hundred thousand distinct CDR3 sequences, 20% to 25% seen once; the top ten hold approximately 15%. This material consisted of peripheral blood mononuclear cells (PBMCs), taken at new diagnosis, from a patient treated with antithyroid drugs. The source is a female donor with Graves disease. CDR3s include the opening cysteine and the closing phenylalanine or tryptophan. Fields, in order: D gene, J gene, V gene, CDR3 protein. A D gene is named only where the DNA matches it firmly.

d_call: NA; j_call: TRBJ1-5; v_call: TRBV12-3/TRBV12-4; cdr3_aa: CASNQLGSNQPQHF
d_call: NA; j_call: TRBJ1-1; v_call: TRBV19; cdr3_aa: CASSIQGAGNTEAFF
d_call: NA; j_call: TRBJ1-1; v_call: TRBV20-1; cdr3_aa: CSAPFSRQRWNTEAFF
d_call: NA; j_call: TRBJ2-1; v_call: TRBV9; cdr3_aa: CASSRDGSYNEQFF
d_call: TRBD1; j_call: TRBJ1-4; v_call: TRBV7-2; cdr3_aa: CASSSGQGDRGAEKLFF
d_call: NA; j_call: TRBJ2-3; v_call: TRBV6-2/TRBV6-3; cdr3_aa: CASSYFQRTDTQYF
d_call: NA; j_call: TRBJ1-2; v_call: TRBV10-2; cdr3_aa: CASGGDYGYTF
d_call: NA; j_call: TRBJ2-1; v_call: TRBV25-1; cdr3_aa: CASSPGESEQFF
d_call: TRBD2; j_call: TRBJ2-1; v_call: TRBV27; cdr3_aa: CASSSLSGSGDYNEQFF
d_call: NA; j_call: TRBJ1-5; v_call: TRBV3-1; cdr3_aa: CASSSSQGDQPQHF
d_call: TRBD2; j_call: TRBJ2-3; v_call: TRBV7-2; cdr3_aa: CASSPDLAGPDTQYF
d_call: NA; j_call: TRBJ2-3; v_call: TRBV2; cdr3_aa: CASSVNGGFTDTQYF
d_call: NA; j_call: TRBJ1-1; v_call: TRBV3-1; cdr3_aa: CASSQGATRGTEAFF
d_call: TRBD1; j_call: TRBJ2-7; v_call: TRBV20-1; cdr3_aa: CSASAGQGTGEQYF
d_call: TRBD1; j_call: TRBJ2-2; v_call: TRBV7-9; cdr3_aa: CASSLNRGNTGELFF
d_call: NA; j_call: TRBJ1-5; v_call: TRBV6-1; cdr3_aa: CASSEGLGNQPQHF
d_call: TRBD2; j_call: TRBJ2-7; v_call: TRBV6-1; cdr3_aa: CASRGGLGSLAVYEQYF
d_call: TRBD2; j_call: TRBJ2-5; v_call: TRBV11-2; cdr3_aa: CASSLAPSGGETQYF
d_call: TRBD2; j_call: TRBJ2-3; v_call: TRBV7-6; cdr3_aa: CASSLVPGGTDTQYF
d_call: NA; j_call: TRBJ1-5; v_call: TRBV10-3; cdr3_aa: CAISESTNQPQHF
d_call: TRBD2; j_call: TRBJ2-2; v_call: TRBV7-2; cdr3_aa: CASRDIGGRTGELFF
d_call: TRBD2; j_call: TRBJ2-7; v_call: TRBV3-1; cdr3_aa: CASSQLKTSGGGDEQYF
d_call: NA; j_call: TRBJ1-5; v_call: TRBV18; cdr3_aa: CASSPQAGNQPQHF
d_call: TRBD2; j_call: TRBJ2-1; v_call: TRBV14; cdr3_aa: CASRGLAENEQFF
d_call: NA; j_call: TRBJ1-4; v_call: TRBV28; cdr3_aa: CASSLDSATNEKLFF
d_call: TRBD1; j_call: TRBJ2-1; v_call: TRBV5-1; cdr3_aa: CASRLGGQGVSNEQFF
d_call: NA; j_call: TRBJ2-4; v_call: TRBV6-1; cdr3_aa: CASSTPFVQYF
d_call: TRBD1; j_call: TRBJ1-4; v_call: TRBV20-1; cdr3_aa: CSARPFQGAWEKLFF
d_call: NA; j_call: TRBJ1-1; v_call: TRBV9; cdr3_aa: CASSVGNMNTEAFF
d_call: NA; j_call: TRBJ1-2; v_call: TRBV19; cdr3_aa: CASSIASGGLYGYTF